A single sample is the source of the 26 T cell receptor beta chains below, sequenced in a study of blood T cell repertoires in COVID-19. Data came from immunoSEQ multiplex PCR; TCRdb stores just in-frame clones and leaves some out. The sample includes tens of thousands of clones, 70% to 90% of them seen just once. Sequencing used peripheral blood. The receptor set was obtained from a man over 45 with active COVID-19.

As for this clone: An end of the junction differs from the germline gene, which may be a read error. This chain links TRBV15 with TRBJ2-1; 8 positions agree with TRBD2. The germline gives CDR1 LNHNV, CDR2 YYDKDF (reference sequence). CDR3 size: 16 residues. CDR3 DNA sequence: TGTGCCACCAGCGGAGATCTTGAGCGGGAGCTGGGTGAGCAGTTCTTC. Translating it yields CATSGDLERELGEQFF.

The V call is TRBV12-3 or TRBV12-4, the J call TRBJ1-6; the D is unclear. The CDR3 contains 13 residues. V dropped 8 bases and J dropped 0 bases, with 5 bases sitting between them. In nucleotides, the CDR3 is TGTGCCAGCGGTAGCTCCTATAATTCACCCCTCCACTTT. Its protein is CASGSSYNSPLHF.

Comment on this clone: The junction does not match germline at one end; this may be a read error. This chain uses TRBV29-1 with TRBJ2-3; 14 bases agree with TRBD2. The germline V gene has CDR1 SQVTM and CDR2 ANQGSEA. The CDR3 extends over 15 amino acids. The CDR3 loop reads CSVEGLAGGLNTQYF. In nucleotides, the CDR3 is TGCAGCGTCGAAGGACTAGCGGGAGGCCTCAACACGCAGTATTTT.

V is TRBV20-1 and J is TRBJ2-3, with 9 bases matching TRBD2. V was clipped by 3 bases and J by 5 bases; unmatched bases: 6. CDR3 length equals 14 residues. From germline, CDR1 is DFQATT and CDR2 SNEGSKA (reference sequence). The chain's CDR3 is CSASRTSVGDTQYF. CDR3 nucleotides: TGCAGTGCTAGTAGGACTAGCGTGGGAGATACGCAGTATTTT.

The rearrangement uses TRBV13 and TRBJ2-1, with D possibly being TRBD1 (7 bases). V was shortened by 7 bases and J by 9 bases, with 10 bases between the two germline ends. This CDR3 is 11 amino acids long. CDR1 and CDR2 (germline): PRHDT, FYEKMQ (reference sequence). CDR3 sequence reads: CASNQGGEQFF. The DNA for the CDR3 is TGTGCCAGCAACCAGGGGGGTGAGCAGTTCTTC.

The chain uses TRBV7-9 and TRBJ1-3; 9 bases map to TRBD1. Germline V gives CDR1 SEHNR, CDR2 FQNEAQ (reference sequence). The CDR3 consists of 17 residues. V dropped 5 bases and J dropped 0; count of bases not matched to a gene: 8. CDR3: CASSPGTGRDSGNTIYF. CDR3 coding DNA: TGTGCCAGCAGCCCAGGGACAGGGCGGGACTCTGGAAACACCATATATTTT.

Here the CDR3 reads CAISPSNQPQHF. The CDR3 region has the DNA TGTGCCATCAGTCCCTCCAATCAGCCCCAGCATTTT. The V gene is TRBV10-3, the J gene TRBJ1-5; D call uncertain. In germline, CDR1 is ENHRY, CDR2 SYGVKD. The CDR3 consists of 12 residues. The V and J ends lost 5 bases and 3 bases respectively, with 5 bases between them.

The chain uses TRBV2 and TRBJ1-1; 7 nucleotides line up with TRBD1. With 6 bases clipped from V and 5 bases from J, the junction kept 12 bases outside the gene matches. The CDR3 is 15 residues long. The V gene's germline CDR1 is SNHLY and CDR2 FYNNEI. The CDR3 DNA sequence: TGTGCCAGCAGCTTCTCGACAGGGCTAAGGACTGAAGCTTTCTTT. Amino acid sequence: CASSFSTGLRTEAFF.

The chain uses TRBV6-5 and TRBJ1-1; D is ambiguous. Germline V CDR1 and CDR2: MNHEY, SVGAGI. This CDR3 contains 14 residues. The V end lost 6 bases, the J end lost 6 bases, and 17 bases lay between the germline ends. The CDR3: CASRREWLMAEAFF. CDR3 sequence (DNA): TGTGCCAGCAGGAGGGAGTGGCTAATGGCTGAAGCTTTCTTT.

J is TRBJ2-7 and V is TRBV7-9, with 7 bases identical to TRBD2. The length of the CDR3 is 16 residues. The V gene's germline CDR1 is SEHNR and CDR2 FQNEAQ (reference sequence). V was clipped by 5 bases and J by 0 bases; unmatched bases: 10. DNA of the CDR3: TGTGCCAGCAGCCCCCACGGGGGGTTCAGCTCCTACGAGCAGTACTTC. Amino acid sequence: CASSPHGGFSSYEQYF.

The V call is TRBV11-2, the J call TRBJ1-4; D remains ambiguous. Germline V lookup: CDR1 SGHAT, CDR2 FQNNGV. Trimming removed 4 bases from V and 8 bases from J, with 11 bases in between. The CDR3 loop spans 13 amino acids. The CDR3 loop reads CASSSITGEKLFF. The CDR3 DNA follows: TGTGCCAGCAGCTCCATAACGGGGGAAAAACTGTTTTTT.

This chain joins TRBV12-5 and TRBJ2-7; D might be TRBD2 (5 bases). CDR3 length equals 13 residues. The germline V gene has CDR1 LGHNT and CDR2 FRNRAP. The V end was cut by 0 bases, the J end by 5 bases, with 8 bases between. The CDR3 DNA reads as TGTGCTAGTGGTTTGGTAGCGAGGGACGAGCAGTACTTC. As protein: CASGLVARDEQYF.

The chain couples TRBV5-1 to TRBJ1-2; no definite D call. V dropped 0 bases and J dropped 3 bases, with 9 bases sitting between them. CDR3 length equals 14 residues. Germline CDR1 SGHRS, CDR2 YFSETQ. CDR3 bases: TGCGCCAGCAGCTTGGCGGACTCTGACTATGGCTACACCTTC. Protein: CASSLADSDYGYTF.

This clone was detected once. The rearrangement links TRBV18 to TRBJ2-5, with D possibly TRBD2 on 6 matching bases. Germline CDR1 and CDR2: KGHSH and LQKENI. The CDR3 contains 12 residues. V was pared by 9 bases and J by 2 bases, with 10 bases between. The CDR3 nucleotides are TGTGCCAGGGATGGGGGGCAAGAGACCCAGTACTTC. Its translation is CARDGGQETQYF.

J is TRBJ2-7 and V is TRBV12-5; D is ambiguous. V was pared by 2 bases and J by 2 bases, with 13 bases between. CDR1 is LGHNT and CDR2 is FRNRAP in the germline V gene. This CDR3 spans 15 amino acids. This chain's CDR3 is CASGLPARKAYEQYV. CDR3 DNA sequence: TGTGCTAGTGGTTTGCCCGCTAGGAAAGCCTACGAGCAGTACGTC.

The chain recombines TRBV11-2 with TRBJ2-1; 14 bases agree with TRBD2. Germline V CDR1 and CDR2: SGHAT, FQNNGV. This CDR3 spans 16 amino acids. V gave up 4 bases and J gave up 7 bases; unmatched junction bases: 6. CDR3 in DNA: TGTGCCAGCAGCTCGCGACTAGCGGGGGGGGCGAATGAGCAGTTCTTC. Encoded protein: CASSSRLAGGANEQFF.

This chain connects TRBV7-2 to TRBJ2-1, with D tentatively TRBD2 (7 bases). The CDR3 sequence is 14 residues long. V was clipped by 5 bases and J by 7 bases, with 15 bases between them. The germline gives CDR1 SGHTA, CDR2 FQGNSA. In DNA, the CDR3 is TGTGCCAGCAGCCCATTCGGGGGGCGTAATGAGCAGTTCTTC. Translating it yields CASSPFGGRNEQFF.

This clone occurred a few times. This rearrangement joins TRBV19 to TRBJ1-3; tentatively, D is TRBD1 (6 bases). CDR1 and CDR2 (germline): LNHDA, SQIVND (reference sequence). The V end lost 7 bases, the J end lost 5 bases, and 15 bases lay between the germline ends. The CDR3 spans 14 residues. The CDR3 DNA reads as TGTGCCAGTACAAGGGGGGGATACCGAAACACCATATATTTT. Protein sequence: CASTRGGYRNTIYF.

The sample holds one count of this clone. The gene calls are TRBV5-4 and TRBJ2-1, with a possible D match to TRBD2 (6 bases). V was pared by 0 bases and J by 7 bases, with 17 bases between. The germline CDR1 and CDR2 sequences are SGHNT and YYREEE (reference sequence). The CDR3 is 16 amino acids. The CDR3 region has the DNA TGTGCCAGCAGCTTGGCCCGGGGTACCCGGGAGAATGAGCAGTTCTTC. Amino acids: CASSLARGTRENEQFF. The full variable domain, its missing parts supplied by reference TRBV5-4 and TRBJ2-1, is ETGVTQSPTHLIKTRGQQVTLRCSSQSGHNTVSWYQQALGQGPQFIFQYYREEENGRGNFPPRFSGLQFPNYSSELNVNALELDDSALYLCASSLARGTRENEQFFGPGTRLTVL.

V usage is TRBV7-2 and J usage is TRBJ2-5; D not certain. Germline loops: CDR1 SGHTA, CDR2 FQGNSA. V dropped 5 bases and J dropped 5 bases, with 15 bases sitting between them. This CDR3 spans 14 amino acids. Here the CDR3 DNA reads TGTGCCAGCAGCCAGCACCCACTGGAGGAGACCCAGTACTTC. Translated: CASSQHPLEETQYF.

The CDR3 sequence is CASSLSGDGEQFF. The CDR3 DNA reads TGTGCCAGCAGTTTATCAGGGGACGGTGAGCAGTTCTTC. The gene calls are TRBV12-3 or TRBV12-4 and TRBJ2-1; D is possibly TRBD1 (6 bases). This CDR3 comprises 13 residues. The V and J ends lost 2 bases and 9 bases respectively, with 11 bases between them.

The table lists this clone with a few counts. This chain connects TRBV19 to TRBJ2-1; D might be TRBD1 (8 bases). Looked up from germline, CDR1 is LNHDA and CDR2 is SQIVND (reference sequence). The CDR3 consists of 15 residues. Trimming removed 7 bases at V and 6 bases at J, with 19 bases between. DNA of the CDR3: TGTGCCAGTACCCCAGCGGGACAGGTAGGCAATGAGCAGTTCTTC. Translating gives CASTPAGQVGNEQFF.

The sample holds a few counts of this clone. The chain joins TRBV2 to TRBJ1-2; no clear D gene. This CDR3 comprises 13 residues. V lost 1 base and J lost 7, with 10 bases in between. The germline V gene has CDR1 SNHLY and CDR2 FYNNEI. CDR3 in amino acids: CASSEEFPRGYTF. As DNA, the CDR3 is TGTGCCAGCAGTGAAGAATTTCCTCGTGGCTACACCTTC.

The chain couples TRBV3-1 (or the pseudogene TRBV3-2) to TRBJ1-1; TRBD1 matches 7 bases. Germline CDR1 and CDR2: LGHDT and YNNKEL (reference sequence). V shed 4 bases and J 4 bases; nucleotides not matched to a gene: 6. The CDR3 is 14 residues long. In nucleotides, the CDR3 is TGTGCCAGCAGCCGACAGGGAGGAGGCACTGAAGCTTTCTTT. Amino acid sequence: CASSRQGGGTEAFF.

V and J are TRBV5-1 and TRBJ2-7, with TRBD2 identical over 9 bases. With 4 bases clipped from V and 2 bases from J, the junction kept 7 bases outside the gene matches. CDR3 length equals 15 residues. CDR1 is SGHRS, CDR2 YFSETQ, per germline. The CDR3 coding sequence is TGCGCCAGCAGCCCATCTAGCGGGGACCCCTACGAGCAGTACTTC. This translates into CASSPSSGDPYEQYF.

This chain connects TRBV4-1 to TRBJ2-7; TRBD2 matches 11 bases. The V segment lost 4 bases and the J segment 1 base; nucleotides outside the gene matches: 9. Germline V gene lookup returns CDR1 MGHRA and CDR2 YSYEKL. The CDR3 spans 17 residues. The CDR3 sequence is CASSPPGLADRSYEQYF. CDR3 nucleotides: TGCGCCAGCAGCCCACCGGGACTAGCGGATAGGTCCTACGAGCAGTACTTC.